The clone carrying this TCR beta chain showed up just a few times. Its antigen is undetermined. This record belongs to a study of T cell repertoires in cytomegalovirus infection. Whole-study context: HLA-B-restricted CMV epitopes that are well studied were used alongside recently identified HLA-C-restricted ones. Public TCR beta signatures marked donors with CMV infection and the matching HLA.

Study conclusions and caveats: What dominated the ex vivo response were HLA-C-restricted CMV-specific TCR beta clonotypes. Carriage of CMV together with the relevant HLA was identifiable through cumulative public TCR beta family frequency.

TCRdb reprocessed the reads with MiXCR, giving one entry per CDR3 protein. The sample shows about 830,000 distinct CDR3 sequences, about 33% of them seen only once. The V gene end was trimmed by 3 bases and the J gene end by 4 bases; junction bases not matched to a gene: 3. Germline V gene sequence: CDR1 MNHEY, CDR2 SMNVEV (reference sequence). CDR3 size: 15 residues. The rearrangement links TRBV27 to TRBJ2-5; 12 bases are shared with TRBD2. Specimen: cultured CD8+ T cells from PBMCs, collected from culture after CMV antigen stimulation. The TCR was taken from a human donor in good health (CMV status not recorded). Some clones in this sample may be carry-over from other donors' samples. CDR3 nucleotides: TGTGCCAGCAGTTTGACGACTAGCGGGGGAGAGACCCAGTACTTC. It encodes CASSLTTSGGETQYF.